The clone carrying this TCR beta chain was counted many times. Antigen unknown. The CDR3 has 13 residues. Trimming pared 6 bases from V and 7 bases from J, leaving 16 bases between. Germline values: CDR1 SNHLY, CDR2 FYNNEI. Calling Graves' hyperthyroidism stable meant ophthalmopathy did not progress within 18 months. The entry originates in a study of T cells in Graves' hyperthyroidism and ophthalmopathy. Points from the study as a whole: Among clonotypes expanded in thyroid above 0.001, most were also found in blood.

RNA transcripts were the template for amplifying TCR beta CDR3 regions. Carried out on the TCR CDR3, a first-round RT-PCR used the HTBI primer set. TCRdb analysed the multiplex PCR reads with MiXCR anew, one entry per CDR3 protein. The top ten clones hold 7.5% to 9.5% of a sample with around 800,000 distinct CDR3 sequences, roughly 37% of them seen once. The origin of this receptor is a man younger than 35 with Graves' hyperthyroidism. V and J are TRBV2 and TRBJ2-7; D remains ambiguous. Sequenced sample: blood. The CDR3 nucleotides read TGTGCCAGCAGGGGCACGACTGGTCCTGAGCAGTACTTC. Translation gives CASRGTTGPEQYF.